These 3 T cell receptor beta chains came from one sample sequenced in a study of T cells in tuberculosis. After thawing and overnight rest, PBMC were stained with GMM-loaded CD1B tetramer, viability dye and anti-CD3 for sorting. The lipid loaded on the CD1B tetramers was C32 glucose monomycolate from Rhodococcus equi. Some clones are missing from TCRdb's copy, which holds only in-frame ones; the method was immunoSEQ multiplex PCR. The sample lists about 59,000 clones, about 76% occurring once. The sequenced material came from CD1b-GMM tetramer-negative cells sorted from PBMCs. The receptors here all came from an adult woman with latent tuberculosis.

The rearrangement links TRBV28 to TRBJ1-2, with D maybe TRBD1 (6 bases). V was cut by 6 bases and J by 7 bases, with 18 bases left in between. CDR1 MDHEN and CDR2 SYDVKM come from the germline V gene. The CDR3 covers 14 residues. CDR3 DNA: TGTGCCAGCAGATCCCCTGACAGGTTTAGTGGCTACACCTTC. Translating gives CASRSPDRFSGYTF.

Here the CDR3 reads CASSPGGLAAAGELFF. In DNA form, the CDR3 reads TGTGCCAGCAGCCCAGGGGGACTAGCGGCGGCCGGGGAGCTGTTTTTT. The chain recombines TRBV11-3 with TRBJ2-2, with 11 bases identical to TRBD2. In germline, CDR1 is SGHNT, CDR2 YENEEA. V lost 5 bases to trimming and J lost 6 bases; unmatched junction nucleotides: 8. The CDR3 runs 16 residues.

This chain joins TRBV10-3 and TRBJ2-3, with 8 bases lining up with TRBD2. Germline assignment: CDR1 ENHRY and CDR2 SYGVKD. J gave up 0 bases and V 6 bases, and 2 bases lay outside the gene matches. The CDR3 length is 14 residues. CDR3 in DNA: TGTGCCATCAGAGCGGGGGTAAGCACAGATACGCAGTATTTT. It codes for CAIRAGVSTDTQYF.